The next 29 T cell receptor beta chains were all read from a single sample in a study of cytomegalovirus exposure and HLA in healthy donors. Libraries were prepared by immunoSEQ multiplex PCR; TCRdb keeps only in-frame clonotypes and omits some of them. The repertoire holds a few hundred thousand clones, with approximately 90% as singletons. Sequencing input: PBMCs. All receptors come from a woman between 18 and 30 years old in good health and CMV-seronegative.

J is TRBJ1-1 and V is TRBV9; tentatively, D is TRBD1 (5 bases). Trimming took off 5 bases at V and 0 bases at J, with 17 bases between the two ends. Germline CDR1 SGDLS, CDR2 YYNGEE. The CDR3 has 16 amino acids. The CDR3 protein is CASSENFAGVNTEAFF. The DNA of the CDR3 is TGTGCCAGCAGTGAAAATTTCGCGGGGGTGAACACTGAAGCTTTCTTT.

J is TRBJ2-5 and V is TRBV27; 8 nucleotides align to TRBD1. Germline trimming cut 4 bases from V and 2 bases from J; bases unmatched to any gene: 9. The CDR3 has 16 residues. Germline V gene sequence: CDR1 MNHEY, CDR2 SMNVEV (reference sequence). CDR3 DNA sequence: TGTGCCAGCAGTTCCCCCGCGGACAGGGCTCAAGAGACCCAGTACTTC. Amino acids: CASSSPADRAQETQYF.

The genes are TRBV2 and TRBJ1-1; TRBD1 aligns across 7 bases. Germline V gene data show CDR1 as SNHLY and CDR2 as FYNNEI. J gave up 1 base and V 6 bases, and 5 bases lay outside the gene matches. This CDR3 has 14 amino acids. The CDR3 protein is CASRWDSGNTEAFF. The CDR3 coding sequence is TGTGCCAGCAGGTGGGACAGTGGGAACACTGAAGCTTTCTTT.

This chain links TRBV11-2 with TRBJ2-4; D unclear. This CDR3 contains 18 residues. V lost 4 bases, J lost 3 bases, and 22 bases lay in between. The germline gives CDR1 SGHAT, CDR2 FQNNGV. CDR3 in amino acids: CASSSLRRTKVDKNIQYF. In nucleotides, the CDR3 is TGTGCCAGCAGCTCACTGAGGCGAACCAAAGTCGACAAAAACATTCAGTACTTC.

This sequence joins TRBV14 and TRBJ2-4; 9 positions agree with TRBD2. Unmatched junction bases numbered 8, after V lost 4 bases and J lost 7 bases. Germline lookup yields CDR1 SGHDN and CDR2 FVKESK. The CDR3 runs to 15 residues. The CDR3 coding sequence is TGTGCCAGCAGCCCAGGCGGGGGGGTTCTCAACATTCAGTACTTC. Residues: CASSPGGGVLNIQYF.

CDR3: CAWSVGGVLEAFF. In DNA form, the CDR3 reads TGTGCCTGGAGTGTGGGAGGGGTCCTAGAAGCTTTCTTT. This chain connects TRBV30 to TRBJ1-1; the D gene is possibly TRBD1 (5 bases). The CDR3 totals 13 residues. Between the trimmed V and J ends, which lost 0 bases and 8 bases, there was a span of 13 bases. Germline-derived CDR1 and CDR2 are GTSNPN and SVGIG (reference sequence).

CDR3 in amino acids: CASSHPQGNQETQYF. CDR3 DNA sequence: TGTGCCAGCAGCCATCCTCAGGGGAACCAAGAGACCCAGTACTTC. The chain joins TRBV5-6 to TRBJ2-5; TRBD1 is a possible D gene (6 bases). Deletions cut 4 bases from V and 0 bases from J, with 13 bases between. The germline CDR1 and CDR2 sequences are SGHDT and YYEEEE. The CDR3 runs 15 residues.

This rearrangement joins TRBV15 to TRBJ2-6; 7 bases agree with TRBD2. CDR3 length: 17 amino acids. The V and J ends lost 0 bases and 1 base, in that order; junction bases with no gene match: 3. Germline CDR1 reads LNHNV; CDR2 reads YYDKDF (reference sequence). CDR3 sequence (DNA): TGTGCCACCAGCAGAGATGGACTAGATTCTGGGGCCAACGTCCTGACTTTC. Translating it yields CATSRDGLDSGANVLTF.

The chain combines TRBV2 with TRBJ1-5; D gene ambiguous. V lost 0 bases and J 8 bases, leaving 11 bases between the germline ends. Germline V CDR1 and CDR2: SNHLY, FYNNEI. This CDR3 region has 14 residues. CDR3: CASSEAFSHKPQHF. The DNA for the CDR3 is TGTGCCAGCAGTGAAGCGTTTTCCCACAAGCCCCAGCATTTT. Full variable domain (outside the CDR3, taken from reference TRBV2 and TRBJ1-5): EPEVTQTPSHQVTQMGQEVILRCVPISNHLYFYWYRQILGQKVEFLVSFYNNEISEKSEIFDDQFSVERPDGSNFTLKIRSTKLEDSAMYFCASSEAFSHKPQHFGDGTRLSIL.

The CDR3 here is CASSGMDRAFGYTF. The CDR3 DNA reads as TGTGCCAGCAGTGGAATGGACAGGGCTTTTGGCTACACCTTC. The V gene is TRBV6-5, the J gene TRBJ1-2; 8 positions agree with TRBD1. The J segment lost 7 bases and the V segment lost 5 bases, leaving 9 bases of the junction unmatched. The CDR3 runs to 14 residues. Germline V gene data show CDR1 as MNHEY and CDR2 as SVGAGI.

The chain couples TRBV7-8 to TRBJ1-3, with a weak D call TRBD1 (5 bases). The CDR3 is 15 amino acids. V dropped 1 base and J dropped 0 bases, with 7 bases sitting between them. The germline V gene encodes CDR1 SGHVS and CDR2 FQNEAQ. CDR3 region: CASSLVGGSGNTIYF. The CDR3 region has the DNA TGTGCCAGCAGCTTAGTCGGGGGCTCTGGAAACACCATATATTTT.

This clone was recorded once. The chain couples TRBV11-2 to TRBJ2-2; no firm D call. The CDR3 extends over 18 amino acids. V was pared by 6 bases and J by 2 bases, with 22 bases between. Per the germline V gene, CDR1 is SGHAT and CDR2 is FQNNGV. The CDR3 nucleotides are TGTGCCAGCAGACCCCCGGGTGTCTGGATACTAAACACCGGGGAGCTGTTTTTT. This sequence encodes CASRPPGVWILNTGELFF.

CDR3: CASTSRVELSNQPQHF. The CDR3, as DNA: TGTGCCAGTACCTCTAGAGTAGAACTAAGCAATCAGCCCCAGCATTTT. This chain connects TRBV19 to TRBJ1-5; no definite D call. Trimming pared 7 bases from V and 1 base from J, leaving 17 bases between. This CDR3 region has 16 residues. The germline CDR1 and CDR2 sequences are LNHDA and SQIVND (reference sequence).

This clone was recorded only once. This chain uses TRBV5-1 with TRBJ2-3; TRBD2 aligns across 12 bases. With V trimmed by 7 bases and J by 8 bases, 5 bases remained unmatched. This CDR3 spans 13 amino acids. CDR1 is SGHRS, CDR2 YFSETQ, per germline. CDR3 sequence: CASETSGGGTQYF. In DNA form, the CDR3 reads TGCGCCAGCGAGACTAGCGGGGGAGGTACGCAGTATTTT. The full variable domain, completed using reference TRBV5-1 and TRBJ2-3, is KAGVTQTPRYLIKTRGQQVTLSCSPISGHRSVSWYQQTPGQGLQFLFEYFSETQRNKGNFPGRFSGRQFSNSRSEMNVSTLELGDSALYLCASETSGGGTQYFGPGTRLTVL.

The rearrangement joins TRBV4-1 to TRBJ2-1; D remains ambiguous. The CDR3 length is 16 residues. Germline assignment: CDR1 MGHRA and CDR2 YSYEKL. Trimming took 5 bases from V and 0 from J, leaving 14 bases between them. CDR3 residues: CASSYPFADSYNEQFF. The CDR3 DNA is TGCGCCAGCAGCTACCCCTTCGCGGACTCCTACAATGAGCAGTTCTTC.

The chain links TRBV27 to TRBJ2-5; 15 bases fit TRBD2. CDR3 length: 16 amino acids. Germline CDR1 reads MNHEY; CDR2 reads SMNVEV (reference sequence). After removal of 7 bases from V and 1 base from J, the junction contained 4 bases not matched to a gene. The CDR3 DNA sequence: TGTGCCAGCACCGCGGGACTAGCGGGAGGCCAAGAGACCCAGTACTTC. The encoded protein is CASTAGLAGGQETQYF.

The rearrangement uses TRBV5-1 and TRBJ1-2; D unclear. Trimming took off 0 bases at V and 4 bases at J, with 7 bases between the two ends. This CDR3 has 13 amino acids. CDR1 is SGHRS and CDR2 is YFSETQ in the germline V gene. CDR3 protein: CASSLAEFYGYTF. The CDR3 DNA sequence: TGCGCCAGCAGCTTGGCGGAGTTCTATGGCTACACCTTC.

The chain recombines TRBV5-6 with TRBJ2-7; a weak D match, TRBD2 (5 bases). CDR3 size: 14 residues. The germline V and J ends were trimmed by 2 bases and 2 bases, with 11 bases remaining between them. Germline V CDR1 and CDR2: SGHDT, YYEEEE. The CDR3 nucleotides are TGTGCCAGCAGCTTCGGGAAGTTCACCTACGAGCAGTACTTC. It yields the protein CASSFGKFTYEQYF.

The chain couples TRBV5-1 to TRBJ2-1; D ambiguous. Germline CDR1 is SGHRS and CDR2 is YFSETQ. The CDR3 is 16 residues long. V was trimmed by 4 bases and J by 0 bases, leaving 14 bases between them. Here the CDR3 DNA reads TGCGCCAGCAGCCTCGATGAGGTTAGCTCCTACAATGAGCAGTTCTTC. The encoded protein is CASSLDEVSSYNEQFF.

A single count supports this clone. The J gene is TRBJ1-2, the V gene TRBV14, with D uncertain. Germline V gene lookup returns CDR1 SGHDN and CDR2 FVKESK. V was shortened by 1 base and J by 6 bases, with 9 bases between the two germline ends. This CDR3 spans 13 amino acids. The CDR3 DNA reads TGTGCCAGCAGCCAAGTTCCACAAAATGGCTACACCTTC. Translated, it gives CASSQVPQNGYTF. Complete variable domain (other parts from reference TRBV14 and TRBJ1-2): EAGVTQFPSHSVIEKGQTVTLRCDPISGHDNLYWYRRVMGKEIKFLLHFVKESKQDESGMPNNRFLAERTGGTYSTLKVQPAELEDSGVYFCASSQVPQNGYTFGSGTRLTVV.

The chain combines TRBV29-1 with TRBJ2-3; D is uncertain. The CDR3 spans 13 residues. V was trimmed by 4 bases and J by 2 bases, leaving 10 bases between them. Germline V gene lookup returns CDR1 SQVTM and CDR2 ANQGSEA. CDR3 sequence reads: CSVVVRYTDTQYF. CDR3 in DNA: TGCAGCGTTGTGGTCAGATACACAGATACGCAGTATTTT.

V gene TRBV2 combines with J gene TRBJ1-2; 10 nucleotides match TRBD1. The V and J ends lost 6 bases and 4 bases, in that order; junction bases with no gene match: 5. Per germline, CDR1 SNHLY and CDR2 FYNNEI. The CDR3 spans 14 residues. The CDR3, as DNA: TGTGCCAGCAGAAGACAGGGGGCGGGCTATGGCTACACCTTC. This sequence encodes CASRRQGAGYGYTF.

The CDR3 nucleotides read TGCGCCAGCAGCTTAAACCTCCAGGGGGGTGGTGGCTACACCTTC. Protein sequence: CASSLNLQGGGGYTF. J is TRBJ1-2 and V is TRBV5-1; TRBD1 aligns across 7 bases. Germline-derived CDR1 and CDR2 are SGHRS and YFSETQ. With 2 bases clipped from V and 7 bases from J, the junction kept 11 bases outside the gene matches. The CDR3 has 15 amino acids. Full variable domain (outside the CDR3, taken from reference TRBV5-1 and TRBJ1-2): KAGVTQTPRYLIKTRGQQVTLSCSPISGHRSVSWYQQTPGQGLQFLFEYFSETQRNKGNFPGRFSGRQFSNSRSEMNVSTLELGDSALYLCASSLNLQGGGGYTFGSGTRLTVV.

A remark on this clone: The same CDR3 is also encoded by other DNA sequences in this sample. The DNA for the CDR3 is TGTGCCAGCAGCCCACCGGGACAACCTAATGAAAAACTGTTTTTT. This encodes CASSPPGQPNEKLFF. The chain links TRBV28 to TRBJ1-4; possible D gene TRBD1, 6 bases. Germline V gives CDR1 MDHEN, CDR2 SYDVKM. The CDR3 has 15 amino acids. V lost 6 bases to trimming and J lost 3 bases, with 14 bases between them.

CDR3 loop: CASSPTDSIFYNEQFF. CDR3 nucleotide sequence: TGCGCCAGCAGCCCGACCGACAGCATTTTTTACAATGAGCAGTTCTTC. V is TRBV5-1 and J is TRBJ2-1; tentatively, D is TRBD1 (5 bases). The CDR3 length is 16 residues. CDR1 SGHRS and CDR2 YFSETQ come from the germline V gene. V was cut by 4 bases and J by 4 bases, with 18 bases left in between.

CDR3 DNA sequence: TGTGCCAGCAGTTTAACGCGGGACCAATACGAGCAGTACTTC. Amino acid sequence: CASSLTRDQYEQYF. The V call is TRBV28, the J call TRBJ2-7, with D perhaps matching TRBD2 (6 bases). The CDR3 sequence is 14 residues long. The germline CDR1 and CDR2 sequences are MDHEN and SYDVKM. The ends were cut back, 2 bases at V and 4 bases at J, with 12 bases in the middle.

The chain employs TRBV27 and TRBJ2-3; D perhaps matches TRBD2 (5 bases). Trimming pared 5 bases from V and 1 base from J, leaving 10 bases between. CDR1 is MNHEY and CDR2 is SMNVEV in the germline V gene (reference sequence). This CDR3 contains 14 residues. The CDR3: CASSLYGGTDTQYF. The DNA of the CDR3 is TGTGCCAGCAGTCTTTACGGGGGCACAGATACGCAGTATTTT.

The chain carries TRBV6-5 and TRBJ2-1; D perhaps matches TRBD2 (6 bases). The CDR3 has 15 amino acids. Trimming removed 5 bases at V and 7 bases at J, with 18 bases between. Germline CDR1 and CDR2: MNHEY and SVGAGI. Here the CDR3 DNA reads TGTGCCAGCAGTCCCCTGGTGGGGGGAGGAAATGAGCAGTTCTTC. Residues: CASSPLVGGGNEQFF.

This clone appeared once. CDR3 sequence (DNA): TGTGCCAGCAGTCTAGCGGGAGGGTCCCACGAGCAGTACTTC. Translation gives CASSLAGGSHEQYF. The chain uses TRBV28 and TRBJ2-7; 12 bases are shared with TRBD2. Per germline, CDR1 MDHEN and CDR2 SYDVKM. The CDR3 is 14 residues long. After removal of 5 bases from V and 5 bases from J, the junction contained 4 bases not matched to a gene.